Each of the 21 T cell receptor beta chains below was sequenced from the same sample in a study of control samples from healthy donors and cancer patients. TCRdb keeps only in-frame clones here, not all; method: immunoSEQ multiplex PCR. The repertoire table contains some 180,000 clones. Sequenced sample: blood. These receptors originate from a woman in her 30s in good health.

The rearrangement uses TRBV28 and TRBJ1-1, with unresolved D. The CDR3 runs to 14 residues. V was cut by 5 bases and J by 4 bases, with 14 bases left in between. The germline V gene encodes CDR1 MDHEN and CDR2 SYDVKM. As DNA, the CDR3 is TGTGCCAGCAGTCCACTGGTGGGGATCACTGAAGCTTTCTTT. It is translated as CASSPLVGITEAFF.

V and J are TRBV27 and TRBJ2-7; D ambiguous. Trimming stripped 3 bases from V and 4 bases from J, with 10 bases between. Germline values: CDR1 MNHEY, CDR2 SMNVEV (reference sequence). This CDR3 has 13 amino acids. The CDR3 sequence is CASSFQWDYEQYF. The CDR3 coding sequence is TGTGCCAGCAGTTTCCAGTGGGATTACGAGCAGTACTTC.

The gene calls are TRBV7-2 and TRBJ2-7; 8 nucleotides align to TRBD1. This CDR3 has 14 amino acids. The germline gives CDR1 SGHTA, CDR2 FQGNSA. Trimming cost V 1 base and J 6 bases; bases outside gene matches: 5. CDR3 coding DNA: TGTGCCAGCAGCTTAGATCAGGGGGCGGTCGAGCAGTACTTC. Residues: CASSLDQGAVEQYF. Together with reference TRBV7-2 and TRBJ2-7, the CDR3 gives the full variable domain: GAGVSQSPSNKVTEKGKDVELRCDPISGHTALYWYRQSLGQGLEFLIYFQGNSAPDKSGLPSDRFSAERTGGSVSTLTIQRTQQEDSAVYLCASSLDQGAVEQYFGPGTRLTVT.

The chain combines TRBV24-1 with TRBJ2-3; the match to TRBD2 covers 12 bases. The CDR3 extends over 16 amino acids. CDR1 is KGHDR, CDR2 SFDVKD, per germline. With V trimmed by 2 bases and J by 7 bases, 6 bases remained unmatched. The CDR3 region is CATSDWGGLAGNTQYF. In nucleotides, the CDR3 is TGTGCCACCAGTGATTGGGGTGGACTAGCGGGGAATACGCAGTATTTT.

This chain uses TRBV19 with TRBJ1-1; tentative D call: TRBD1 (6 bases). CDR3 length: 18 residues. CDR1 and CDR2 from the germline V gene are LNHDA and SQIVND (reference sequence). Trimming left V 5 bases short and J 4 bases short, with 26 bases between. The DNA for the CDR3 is TGTGCCAGTAGTCCCCTCCTATTTCCCCGGACAGAGGGCACTGAAGCTTTCTTT. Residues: CASSPLLFPRTEGTEAFF.

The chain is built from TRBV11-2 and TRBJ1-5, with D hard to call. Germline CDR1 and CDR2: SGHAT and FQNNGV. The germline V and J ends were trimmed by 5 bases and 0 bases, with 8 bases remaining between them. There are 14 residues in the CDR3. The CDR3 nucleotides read TGTGCCAGCAGCATTGACGGTAGCAATCAGCCCCAGCATTTT. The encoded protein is CASSIDGSNQPQHF.

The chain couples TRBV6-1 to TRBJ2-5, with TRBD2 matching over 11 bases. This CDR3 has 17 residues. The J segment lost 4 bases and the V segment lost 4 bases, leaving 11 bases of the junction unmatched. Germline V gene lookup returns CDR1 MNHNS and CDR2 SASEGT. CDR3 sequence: CASSASSGGIAVETQYF. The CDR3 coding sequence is TGTGCCAGCAGTGCGTCTAGCGGGGGGATAGCGGTAGAGACCCAGTACTTC.

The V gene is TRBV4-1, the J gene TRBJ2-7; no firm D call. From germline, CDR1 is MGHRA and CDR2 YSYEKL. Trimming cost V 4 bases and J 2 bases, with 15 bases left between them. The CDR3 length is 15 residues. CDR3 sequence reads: CASSPGRAVTYEQYF. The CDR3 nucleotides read TGCGCCAGCAGCCCTGGTAGGGCAGTCACCTACGAGCAGTACTTC.

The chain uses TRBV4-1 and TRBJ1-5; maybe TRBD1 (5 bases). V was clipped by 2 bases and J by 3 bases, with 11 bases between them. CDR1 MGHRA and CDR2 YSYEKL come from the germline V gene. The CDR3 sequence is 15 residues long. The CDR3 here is CASSQQGDLNQPQHF. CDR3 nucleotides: TGCGCCAGCAGCCAACAAGGGGATCTCAATCAGCCCCAGCATTTT.

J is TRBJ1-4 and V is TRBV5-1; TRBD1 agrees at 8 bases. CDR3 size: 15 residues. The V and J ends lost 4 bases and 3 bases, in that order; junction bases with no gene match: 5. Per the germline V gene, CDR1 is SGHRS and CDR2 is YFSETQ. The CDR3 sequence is CASSTHRGSNEKLFF. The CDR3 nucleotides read TGCGCCAGCAGCACCCACAGGGGGTCTAATGAAAAACTGTTTTTT.

CDR3 region: CATLTFNTQYF. As DNA, the CDR3 is TGTGCCACCCTTACCTTTAATACGCAGTATTTT. The chain links TRBV6-6 to TRBJ2-3; no reliable D call. V lost 10 bases and J 7 bases, leaving 12 bases between the germline ends. CDR3 length: 11 residues. Germline V gene lookup returns CDR1 MNHNY and CDR2 SVGAGI (reference sequence).

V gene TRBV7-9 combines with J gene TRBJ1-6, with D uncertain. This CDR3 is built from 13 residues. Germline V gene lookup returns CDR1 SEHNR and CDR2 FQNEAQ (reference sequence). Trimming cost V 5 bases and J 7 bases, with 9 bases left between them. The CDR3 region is CASSPPVNSPLHF. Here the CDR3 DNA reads TGTGCCAGCAGCCCCCCGGTGAATTCACCCCTCCACTTT.

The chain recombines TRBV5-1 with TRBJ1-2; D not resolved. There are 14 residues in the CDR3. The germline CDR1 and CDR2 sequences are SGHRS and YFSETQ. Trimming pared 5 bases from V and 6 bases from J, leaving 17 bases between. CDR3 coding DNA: TGCGCCAGCAGGCTGAACTCCCAATTCGATGGCTACACCTTC. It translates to CASRLNSQFDGYTF.

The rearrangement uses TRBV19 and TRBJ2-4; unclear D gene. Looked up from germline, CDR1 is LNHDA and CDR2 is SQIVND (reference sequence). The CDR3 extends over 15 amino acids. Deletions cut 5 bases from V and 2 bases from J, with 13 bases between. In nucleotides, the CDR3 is TGTGCCAGTAGTGTCTCCTGGAGTACCAAAAACATTCAGTACTTC. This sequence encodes CASSVSWSTKNIQYF.

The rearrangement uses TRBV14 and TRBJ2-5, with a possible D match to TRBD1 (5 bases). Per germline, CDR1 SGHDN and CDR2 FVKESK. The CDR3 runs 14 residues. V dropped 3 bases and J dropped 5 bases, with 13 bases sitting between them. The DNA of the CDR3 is TGTGCCAGCAGCCAGTTCGGACATAAGGAGACCCAGTACTTC. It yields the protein CASSQFGHKETQYF.

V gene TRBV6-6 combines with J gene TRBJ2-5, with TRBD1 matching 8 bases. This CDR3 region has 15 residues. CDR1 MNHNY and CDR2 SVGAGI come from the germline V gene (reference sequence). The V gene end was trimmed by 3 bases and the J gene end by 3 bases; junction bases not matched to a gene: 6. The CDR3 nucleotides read TGTGCCAGCAGTTATCCCCCGGGACAGGAAGAGACCCAGTACTTC. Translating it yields CASSYPPGQEETQYF.

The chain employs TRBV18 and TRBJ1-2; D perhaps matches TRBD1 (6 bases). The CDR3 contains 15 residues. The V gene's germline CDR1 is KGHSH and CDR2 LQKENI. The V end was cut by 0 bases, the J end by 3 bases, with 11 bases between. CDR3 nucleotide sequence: TGTGCCAGCTCACCACCGACGCAGGGGTACTATGGCTACACCTTC. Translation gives CASSPPTQGYYGYTF.

The CDR3 region is CASTTAPYEQYF. The CDR3 coding sequence is TGTGCCAGCACGACAGCCCCGTACGAGCAGTACTTC. The rearrangement links TRBV28 to TRBJ2-7; the D gene is possibly TRBD1 (5 bases). The germline CDR1 and CDR2 sequences are MDHEN and SYDVKM. Trimming removed 7 bases from V and 4 bases from J, with 11 bases in between. CDR3 length: 12 amino acids.

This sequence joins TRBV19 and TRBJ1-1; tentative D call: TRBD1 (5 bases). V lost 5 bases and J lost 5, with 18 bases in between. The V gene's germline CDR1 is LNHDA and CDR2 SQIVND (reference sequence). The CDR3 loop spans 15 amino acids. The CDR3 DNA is TGTGCCAGTAGTTTTGGGGACCCCCGGGGGACTGAAGCTTTCTTT. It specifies CASSFGDPRGTEAFF.

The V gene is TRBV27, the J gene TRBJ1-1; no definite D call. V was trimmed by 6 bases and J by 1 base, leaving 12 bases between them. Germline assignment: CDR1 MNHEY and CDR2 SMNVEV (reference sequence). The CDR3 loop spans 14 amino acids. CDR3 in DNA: TGTGCCAGCAGCCGAAGCTATACGAACACTGAAGCTTTCTTT. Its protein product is CASSRSYTNTEAFF.

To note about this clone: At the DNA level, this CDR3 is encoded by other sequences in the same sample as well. The CDR3 reads CASSPAGGYTEAFF. For the CDR3, the DNA is TGCGCCAGCAGCCCCGCCGGGGGATACACTGAAGCTTTCTTT. This rearrangement joins TRBV5-1 to TRBJ1-1, with a tentative D call TRBD1 (5 bases). V was shortened by 4 bases and J by 3 bases, with 13 bases between the two germline ends. The CDR3 runs to 14 residues. Germline assignment: CDR1 SGHRS and CDR2 YFSETQ.